Following are 26 T cell receptor beta chains from one sample sequenced in a study of T-cell memory formation after mild COVID-19. TCRdb ran MiXCR on the 5' RACE reads and lists one entry per CDR3 protein. The data show some 490,000 distinct CDR3 sequences, about 18% seen once. The sequenced sample was PBMCs or a T cell subset sorted from them (not recorded which). The receptors here all came from an adult woman who had mild COVID-19 (a few samples of this study predate the infection). Cell type and time point are not known.

This clonotype was counted only a few times. The chain links TRBV20-1 to TRBJ2-7; 9 bases are shared with TRBD2. The germline gives CDR1 DFQATT, CDR2 SNEGSKA (reference sequence). With 2 bases clipped from V and 3 bases from J, the junction kept 11 bases outside the gene matches. CDR3 size: 16 residues. CDR3 DNA sequence: TGCAGTGCTAGACCCCCCACTAGCGGGCGTCACTACGAGCAGTACTTC. It translates to CSARPPTSGRHYEQYF.

This clonotype was counted at least ten times. The chain couples TRBV7-2 to TRBJ2-7; 10 positions match TRBD2. Germline CDR1 reads SGHTA; CDR2 reads FQGNSA. The J segment lost 3 bases and the V segment lost 1 base, leaving 6 bases of the junction unmatched. This CDR3 has 16 residues. The CDR3 loop is CASSLVPSGGGYEQYF. In DNA, the CDR3 is TGTGCCAGCAGCTTAGTCCCCAGCGGGGGGGGCTACGAGCAGTACTTC.

The rearrangement links TRBV7-8 to TRBJ2-5; D possibly matches TRBD1 or TRBD2 (5 bases each). Trimming took off 10 bases at V and 2 bases at J, with 17 bases between the two ends. This CDR3 spans 14 amino acids. Germline values: CDR1 SGHVS, CDR2 FQNEAQ. DNA of the CDR3: TGTGCCACCACGGTGAGAGGGGCACAAGAGACCCAGTACTTC. Translation: CATTVRGAQETQYF.

This clonotype was picked up a small number of times. The chain couples TRBV20-1 to TRBJ2-1; 8 bases are shared with TRBD2. Germline lookup yields CDR1 DFQATT and CDR2 SNEGSKA (reference sequence). CDR3 length equals 15 residues. V lost 4 bases and J lost 4; bases outside the gene matches: 9. Written as DNA, the CDR3 is TGCAGTGCTAAAACCCTTGCGGGGGGATACAATGAGCAGTTCTTC. Its protein is CSAKTLAGGYNEQFF.

This clonotype has a handful of counts. The V and J genes are TRBV15 and TRBJ2-7; 7 bases match TRBD2. Germline V gene data show CDR1 as LNHNV and CDR2 as YYDKDF (reference sequence). CDR3 length equals 13 residues. Unmatched junction bases numbered 3, after V lost 5 bases and J lost 2 bases. CDR3 region: CATSYSGTYEQYF. The CDR3 nucleotides are TGTGCCACCAGCTACAGCGGGACCTACGAGCAGTACTTC. Full variable domain (rest looked up from reference TRBV15 and TRBJ2-7): DAMVIQNPRYQVTQFGKPVTLSCSQTLNHNVMYWYQQKSSQAPKLLFHYYDKDFNNEADTPDNFQSRRPNTSFCFLDIRSPGLGDTAMYLCATSYSGTYEQYFGPGTRLTVT.

This chain joins TRBV6-2 or TRBV6-3 and TRBJ2-6; D gene ambiguous. Germline-derived CDR1 and CDR2 are MNHEY and SVGEGT. This CDR3 region has 13 residues. The V end was cut by 5 bases, the J end by 4 bases, with 6 bases between. The CDR3 protein is CASSPGGANVLTF. In nucleotides, the CDR3 is TGTGCCAGCAGTCCTGGAGGGGCCAACGTCCTGACTTTC.

This clonotype showed up many times. The chain combines TRBV5-1 with TRBJ2-2; 8 bases are shared with TRBD2. V dropped 4 bases and J dropped 1; count of bases not matched to a gene: 9. Looked up from germline, CDR1 is SGHRS and CDR2 is YFSETQ. The CDR3 contains 17 residues. DNA of the CDR3: TGCGCCAGCAGCGCCTCCACTAGCGGAAAGAACACCGGGGAGCTGTTTTTT. Encoded protein: CASSASTSGKNTGELFF. The full variable domain, with the rest looked up from reference TRBV5-1 and TRBJ2-2, is KAGVTQTPRYLIKTRGQQVTLSCSPISGHRSVSWYQQTPGQGLQFLFEYFSETQRNKGNFPGRFSGRQFSNSRSEMNVSTLELGDSALYLCASSASTSGKNTGELFFGEGSRLTVL.

The chain links TRBV24-1 to TRBJ2-1; D is unclear. CDR3 size: 14 residues. Trimming pared 0 bases from V and 6 bases from J, leaving 8 bases between. The germline gives CDR1 KGHDR, CDR2 SFDVKD. CDR3 DNA sequence: TGTGCCACCAGTGATTTGCGCGGAGCCAATGAGCAGTTCTTC. Amino acid sequence: CATSDLRGANEQFF.

This clonotype was seen only a few times. In DNA form, the CDR3 reads TGTGCCAGCTCACCGAGACAGGTTAGCGCGTTCTACGAGCAGTACTTC. It yields the protein CASSPRQVSAFYEQYF. The chain links TRBV18 to TRBJ2-7; tentative D call: TRBD1 (6 bases). Germline CDR1 is KGHSH and CDR2 is LQKENI. V was clipped by 3 bases and J by 3 bases, with 18 bases between them. CDR3 length: 16 residues.

This clonotype came up a few times. V and J are TRBV5-6 and TRBJ1-5, with 7 nucleotides matching TRBD1. V shed 3 bases and J 3 bases; nucleotides not matched to a gene: 6. Germline V CDR1 and CDR2: SGHDT, YYEEEE. CDR3 length: 15 residues. CDR3 bases: TGTGCCAGCAGCTCTTGGGACAGATACAATCAGCCCCAGCATTTT. Translating gives CASSSWDRYNQPQHF.

Only a few counts were recorded for this clonotype. The J gene is TRBJ1-1, the V gene TRBV3-1, with D unresolved. The V gene lost 4 bases and the J gene lost 3 bases, with 15 bases spanning the gap. CDR1 is LGHDT and CDR2 is YNNKEL in the germline V gene (reference sequence). The CDR3 is made up of 15 amino acids. The CDR3: CASSRSPGGDTEAFF. CDR3 bases: TGTGCCAGCAGCCGCTCTCCAGGCGGGGACACTGAAGCTTTCTTT.

The chain combines TRBV6-1 with TRBJ2-7; tentative D call: TRBD1 (5 bases). The CDR3 sequence is 12 residues long. Germline assignment: CDR1 MNHNS and CDR2 SASEGT. Deletions cut 11 bases from V and 1 base from J, with 12 bases between. Here the CDR3 DNA reads TGTGCCTGTGACGACAGTTCCTACGAGCAGTACTTC. Translated, it gives CACDDSSYEQYF.

This clonotype was recorded at least ten times. The chain uses TRBV11-2 and TRBJ1-1; 7 nucleotides agree with TRBD1. The V gene end was trimmed by 4 bases and the J gene end by 9 bases; junction bases not matched to a gene: 32. The CDR3 runs to 21 residues. Germline V lookup: CDR1 SGHAT, CDR2 FQNNGV. The CDR3 sequence: CASSSHKQGFKTGGPPGKAFF. In DNA form, the CDR3 reads TGTGCCAGCAGCTCCCACAAACAGGGGTTCAAAACTGGGGGCCCACCTGGGAAAGCTTTCTTT.

The chain couples TRBV3-1 to TRBJ1-3; D is unresolved. The CDR3 extends over 13 amino acids. Trimming stripped 4 bases from V and 2 bases from J, with 6 bases between. Germline V gene data show CDR1 as LGHDT and CDR2 as YNNKEL (reference sequence). The DNA for the CDR3 is TGTGCCAGCAGCCCCGGGACTGGAAACACCATATATTTT. Its protein product is CASSPGTGNTIYF.

This clonotype was observed a handful of times. In DNA, the CDR3 is TGCAGCGCCAGAACGACCGGGGAGCTGTTTTTT. The encoded protein is CSARTTGELFF. The V call is TRBV29-1, the J call TRBJ2-2, with D unclear. With 7 bases removed from V and 5 bases from J, the gap between germline ends came to 8 bases. The CDR3 sequence is 11 residues long. CDR1 and CDR2 from the germline V gene are SQVTM and ANQGSEA.

This clonotype came up a few times. The V and J genes are TRBV7-9 and TRBJ2-3; TRBD2 matches 15 bases. Unmatched junction bases numbered 9, after V lost 5 bases and J lost 3 bases. Per germline, CDR1 SEHNR and CDR2 FQNEAQ (reference sequence). The CDR3 covers 18 residues. CDR3 in DNA: TGTGCCAGCAGCCTCCCGGGACTAGCGGGGGGCATGACAGATACGCAGTATTTT. Amino acids: CASSLPGLAGGMTDTQYF.

The V and J genes are TRBV7-9 and TRBJ2-2; D gene unclear. Trimming removed 7 bases at V and 7 bases at J, with 13 bases between. CDR1 and CDR2 from the germline V gene are SEHNR and FQNEAQ (reference sequence). The CDR3 is 13 amino acids. CDR3 nucleotide sequence: TGTGCCAGCACTGGGAAGGCCCTCGGGGAGCTGTTTTTT. Protein sequence: CASTGKALGELFF.

The table lists this clonotype with many counts. The chain links TRBV7-3 to TRBJ2-3; weak D call: TRBD1 (6 bases). The V end lost 5 bases, the J end lost 2 bases, and 17 bases lay between the germline ends. Germline-derived CDR1 and CDR2 are SGHTA and FQGTGA. This CDR3 contains 16 residues. CDR3 nucleotides: TGTGCCAGCAGCATTCAGGGACGGACAGACACAGATACGCAGTATTTT. Translation gives CASSIQGRTDTDTQYF.

V gene TRBV11-3 combines with J gene TRBJ2-3; D is undetermined. V was cut by 1 base and J by 2 bases, with 13 bases left in between. In germline, CDR1 is SGHNT, CDR2 YENEEA. The CDR3 runs to 16 residues. CDR3 loop: CASSLVFEAHTDTQYF. The DNA for the CDR3 is TGTGCCAGCAGCTTAGTCTTTGAGGCGCACACAGATACGCAGTATTTT.

This clonotype has just a few counts. The gene calls are TRBV29-1 and TRBJ2-7; TRBD1 matches at 10 bases. This CDR3 comprises 14 residues. The V and J ends lost 7 bases and 4 bases, in that order; junction bases with no gene match: 10. CDR1 is SQVTM, CDR2 ANQGSEA, per germline. The CDR3 nucleotides are TGCAGCGCCCGAGGACAGGGGGATTTTTACGAGCAGTACTTC. Its protein is CSARGQGDFYEQYF.

This clonotype was counted a single time. J is TRBJ2-2 and V is TRBV6-2 or TRBV6-3, with D unclear. V was shortened by 0 bases and J by 6 bases, with 11 bases between the two germline ends. The germline CDR1 and CDR2 sequences are MNHEY and SVGEGT. The CDR3 covers 15 residues. CDR3 amino acids: CASSYSALPAGELFF. CDR3 coding DNA: TGTGCCAGCAGTTACTCGGCTCTCCCAGCCGGGGAGCTGTTTTTT.

The J gene is TRBJ1-2, the V gene TRBV20-1, with D uncertain. Germline V gene data show CDR1 as DFQATT and CDR2 as SNEGSKA (reference sequence). This CDR3 region has 12 residues. V lost 3 bases, J lost 3 bases, and 8 bases lay in between. CDR3 nucleotides: TGCAGTGCTAGGCGGAGGGACTATGGCTACACCTTC. As protein: CSARRRDYGYTF.

DNA of the CDR3: TGTGCCAGCAGCTTGTCCCCCGGGACTAGCGGGAGAGATACGCAGTATTTT. Its protein product is CASSLSPGTSGRDTQYF. The chain recombines TRBV5-4 with TRBJ2-3; the match to TRBD2 covers 14 bases. Per the germline V gene, CDR1 is SGHNT and CDR2 is YYREEE (reference sequence). CDR3 length: 17 amino acids. The V segment lost 1 base and the J segment 5 bases; nucleotides outside the gene matches: 6.

The chain employs TRBV20-1 and TRBJ2-1, with TRBD2 matching 8 bases. From germline, CDR1 is DFQATT and CDR2 SNEGSKA (reference sequence). V trimming: 1 base; J trimming: 4 bases; junction bases outside the gene matches: 9. The CDR3 runs 16 residues. CDR3 sequence: CSARGVAGKTYNEQFF. CDR3 DNA: TGCAGTGCTAGAGGGGTAGCGGGGAAAACTTACAATGAGCAGTTCTTC.

This clonotype has only a few counts. The V call is TRBV7-8, the J call TRBJ1-1, with D maybe TRBD1 (6 bases). Deletions cut 1 base from V and 11 bases from J, with 14 bases between. This CDR3 has 13 residues. Per the germline V gene, CDR1 is SGHVS and CDR2 is FQNEAQ. CDR3 coding DNA: TGTGCCAGCAGCTTAGTAGCAGGGGCCGGGGCTTTCTTT. Amino acids: CASSLVAGAGAFF.

The chain combines TRBV20-1 with TRBJ2-7; D is unclear. The germline CDR1 and CDR2 sequences are DFQATT and SNEGSKA (reference sequence). The CDR3 has 12 residues. V lost 3 bases and J 2 bases, leaving 8 bases between the germline ends. Written as DNA, the CDR3 is TGCAGTGCTAGCAGCAGAACCTACGAGCAGTACTTC. It codes for CSASSRTYEQYF.